A selection of T cell receptor beta chains follows, all from one sample in a study of CD8 T cells in Susac syndrome. TCRdb re-called the immunoSEQ multiplex PCR reads with MiXCR, one entry per CDR3 protein. The table shows more than 250,000 distinct CDR3 sequences, with 90% to 95% occurring only once. Sequencing was performed on CD4+ T cells from PBMCs. The receptors here all came from a human donor with multiple sclerosis. CDR3s include the opening cysteine and the closing phenylalanine or tryptophan. A D gene is named only where the DNA matches it firmly. A clone size is listed for some rows: how often the clone was seen (once, few, many), or a class if it is expanded.

>TRBJ1-1|TRBD1|TRBV6-2/TRBV6-3|-
CASSFYRGTEAFF
TGTGCCAGCAGCTTCTACAGGGGCACTGAAGCTTTCTTT
>TRBJ2-7|TRBD1|TRBV5-1|-
CASSTMDRGDEQYF
TGCGCCAGCAGCACCATGGACAGGGGGGACGAGCAGTACTTC
>TRBJ2-5|-|TRBV7-2|-
CASSLEGVGETQYF
TGTGCCAGCAGCTTGGAGGGCGTTGGAGAGACCCAGTACTTC
>TRBJ2-1|TRBD2|TRBV4-2|-
CASSQEYEASGRLSYNEQFF
TGTGCCAGCAGCCAAGAGTATGAGGCTAGCGGGAGACTCTCCTACAATGAGCAGTTCTTC
>TRBJ2-3|-|TRBV14|once
CASSQDLVEDRPDTQYF
TGTGCCAGCAGCCAAGATTTGGTGGAAGACCGGCCAGATACGCAGTATTTT
>TRBJ1-5|-|TRBV19|-
CASRNPLAASNQPQHF
TGTGCCAGTAGAAACCCCCTTGCGGCCAGCAATCAGCCCCAGCATTTT
>TRBJ1-4|-|TRBV6-6|once
CASSFSWREQNEKLFF
TGTGCCAGCAGTTTTTCGTGGAGGGAACAGAACGAAAAACTGTTTTTT
>TRBJ1-5|-|TRBV7-9|-
CASSHGKGQPQHF
TGTGCCAGCAGCCACGGGAAGGGGCAGCCCCAGCATTTT
>TRBJ1-2|TRBD1|TRBV2|-
CASTEGTANYGYTF
TGTGCCAGCACCGAGGGGACAGCTAACTATGGCTACACCTTC
>TRBJ2-7|TRBD1|TRBV5-4|few
CASSWSGTGGNEQYF
TGTGCCAGCAGCTGGTCAGGGACAGGGGGGAACGAGCAGTACTTC
>TRBJ2-1|-|TRBV7-3|once
CASSLTGFATYNEQFF
TGTGCCAGCAGCTTAACAGGATTCGCGACCTACAATGAGCAGTTCTTC
>TRBJ1-5|TRBD1|TRBV20-1|few
CSARGDRDNQPQHF
TGCAGTGCTAGGGGGGACAGGGATAATCAGCCCCAGCATTTT
>TRBJ1-1|TRBD1|TRBV6-6|-
CASRETGGNTEAFF
TGTGCCAGCAGGGAAACAGGGGGGAACACTGAAGCTTTCTTT